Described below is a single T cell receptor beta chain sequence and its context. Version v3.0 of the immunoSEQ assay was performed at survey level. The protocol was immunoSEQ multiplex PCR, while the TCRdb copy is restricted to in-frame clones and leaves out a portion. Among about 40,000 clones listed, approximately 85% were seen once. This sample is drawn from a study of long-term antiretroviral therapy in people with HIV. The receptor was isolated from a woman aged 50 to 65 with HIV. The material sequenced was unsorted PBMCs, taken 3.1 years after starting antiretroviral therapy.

This chain's CDR3 is CASSSTGKNEAFF. The CDR3, as DNA: TGTGCCAGCTCATCGACAGGGAAAAATGAAGCTTTCTTT. V usage is TRBV7-9 and J usage is TRBJ1-1, with TRBD1 matching over 7 bases. V trimming: 8 bases; J trimming: 7 bases; junction bases outside the gene matches: 10. CDR3 length: 13 amino acids. Germline V lookup: CDR1 SEHNR, CDR2 FQNEAQ (reference sequence).